The 7 T cell receptor beta chains below were found in one sample sequenced in a study of tumor-infiltrating lymphocytes in oesophageal squamous cell carcinoma. TCRdb re-called the PCR reads through MiXCR, storing one row per CDR3 protein. The sample has approximately 9,500 distinct CDR3 sequences, around 54% seen once. The sample consisted of esophageal tumor tissue. These receptor sequences come from a female donor with esophageal squamous cell carcinoma.

The chain employs TRBV18 and TRBJ2-5, with 11 bases fitting TRBD2. The DNA end lines up better with TRBJ2-1; the J call may be wrong. Germline V gene sequence: CDR1 KGHSH, CDR2 LQKENI. The CDR3 contains 17 residues. This CDR3 is CASSPPTASGRPNEQFF. In DNA form, the CDR3 reads TGTGCCAGCTCACCACCGACCGCTAGCGGGAGGCCCAATGAGCAGTTCTTC.

This chain links TRBV7-3 with TRBJ2-3; no reliable D call. The J call is doubtful: the DNA matches TRBJ2-1 better. Germline V gene data show CDR1 as SGHTA and CDR2 as FQGTGA. The CDR3 totals 12 residues. In DNA, the CDR3 is TGTGCCAGCAGCTTCGGTATAAATGAGCAGTTCTTC. It specifies CASSFGINEQFF.

This clonotype has ten or more counts. CDR3 amino acids: CASSFPLAGLPLGETQYF. The CDR3 DNA sequence: TGTGCCAGCAGTTTTCCACTAGCGGGACTCCCCCTAGGAGAGACCCAGTACTTC. The chain employs TRBV28 and TRBJ2-5; 10 positions agree with TRBD2. V was pared by 3 bases and J by 4 bases, with 14 bases of the junction left unmatched. The CDR3 sequence is 18 residues long. Germline V lookup: CDR1 MDHEN, CDR2 SYDVKM.

This clonotype has just a few counts. The genes are TRBV7-2 and TRBJ2-5, with TRBD2 identical over 9 bases. The better agreement between TRBJ2-7 and the DNA end casts doubt on the J call. Germline CDR1 reads SGHTA; CDR2 reads FQGNSA. This CDR3 is 14 amino acids long. The chain's CDR3 is CASSLLREGYEQYF. The CDR3 DNA sequence: TGTGCCAGCAGCTTATTGCGGGAGGGGTACGAGCAGTACTTC.

The V call is TRBV11-2, the J call TRBJ2-5; possible D gene TRBD2, 5 bases. The DNA end is a closer match to TRBJ2-1, so the J assignment may be wrong. Germline assignment: CDR1 SGHAT and CDR2 FQNNGV. The CDR3 is 15 residues long. The DNA of the CDR3 is TGTGCCAGCAGCTTGGATCCGGGATTCTACAATGAGCAGTTCTTC. It yields the protein CASSLDPGFYNEQFF.

The chain combines TRBV2 with TRBJ2-3; tentatively, D is TRBD2 (6 bases). The CDR3 is 16 amino acids. The ends were cut back, 5 bases at V and 0 bases at J, with 15 bases in the middle. CDR1 SNHLY and CDR2 FYNNEI come from the germline V gene. CDR3 protein: CASSPTSRSSTDTQYF. The CDR3, as DNA: TGTGCCAGCAGTCCGACTAGTCGCAGTAGCACAGATACGCAGTATTTT.

The chain recombines TRBV11-2 with TRBJ2-3; 8 bases are a match to TRBD1. V lost 5 bases to trimming and J lost 2 bases; unmatched junction nucleotides: 9. The CDR3 extends over 16 amino acids. CDR1 and CDR2 (germline): SGHAT, FQNNGV. CDR3: CASSLRRQGPTDTQYF. DNA for the CDR3: TGTGCCAGCAGCCTCCGCCGACAGGGGCCCACAGATACGCAGTATTTT.